The clone carrying this T cell receptor beta chain appeared once. The antigen remains undetermined. CD45RO negativity and positive selection for CCR7 defined naive CD8 cells, a population that excluded terminally differentiated effector memory CD45RA+ cells. This CDR3 has 15 amino acids. V was pared by 6 bases and J by 1 base, with 8 bases of the junction left unmatched. The germline V gene encodes CDR1 SGHTS and CDR2 YDEGEE. The assay was immunoSEQ multiplex PCR, and TCRdb's table has in-frame clones only and misses some. This table holds some 2.1 million clones, about 95% found once. This sample is drawn from a study of shared clonotypes between healthy human individuals. Findings and limits, study-wide: Across subsets, estimated richness was generally greater for naive than for memory populations.

This receptor was taken from a man younger than 35 in good health. Sequencing was performed on naive CD8+ T cells sorted from blood. The chain links TRBV5-8 to TRBJ2-5, with 8 positions matching TRBD1. This chain's CDR3 is CASTTDRAFQETQYF. The CDR3 DNA follows: TGTGCCAGCACCACGGACAGGGCCTTCCAAGAGACCCAGTACTTC.